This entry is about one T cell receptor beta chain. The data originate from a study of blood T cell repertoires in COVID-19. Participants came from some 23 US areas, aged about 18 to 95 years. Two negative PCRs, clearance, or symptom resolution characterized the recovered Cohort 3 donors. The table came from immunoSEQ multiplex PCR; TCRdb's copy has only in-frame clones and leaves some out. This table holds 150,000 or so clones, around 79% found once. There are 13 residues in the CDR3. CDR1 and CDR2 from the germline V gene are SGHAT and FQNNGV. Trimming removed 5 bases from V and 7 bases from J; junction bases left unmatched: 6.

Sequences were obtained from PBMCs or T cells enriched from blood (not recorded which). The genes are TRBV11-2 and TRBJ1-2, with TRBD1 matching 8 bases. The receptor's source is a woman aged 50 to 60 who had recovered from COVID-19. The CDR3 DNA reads TGTGCCAGCAGCCTCCGACAGGGGACTGGCTACACCTTC. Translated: CASSLRQGTGYTF.